This TCR beta chain was profiled in a study of T-cell reconstitution after alpha-beta-depleted transplantation in children. Notes on the study in general: The study traced high day-60 TCRbeta diversity in some patients to surviving recipient T cells and thymic progenitors. Reported findings indicate that, about two months after transplant, alpha-beta T cells came from several hundred expanded clones, which were derived from non-depleted graft cells.

V was trimmed by 4 bases and J by 4 bases, leaving 19 bases between them. The CDR3 has 15 amino acids. Germline CDR1 is DFQATT and CDR2 is SNEGSKA (reference sequence). This clonotype has a handful of counts. What it binds is unknown. Unique molecular identifiers were incorporated into the prepared TCRbeta library. MiXCR was run by TCRdb on the PCR reads, yielding one entry per CDR3 protein. The sample yields hundreds of thousands of distinct CDR3 sequences, 10% to 15% seen once. The TCR comes from a male patient between 5 and 17 years old who had a stem cell transplant for acute myeloid leukemia, so the T cells may come from the graft donor. Material: PBMCs, mostly from graft donor cells, obtained 360 days after TCRalphabeta/CD19-depleted stem cell transplant. The rearrangement links TRBV20-1 to TRBJ1-1; D gene unclear. The chain's CDR3 is CSANSPGEEGTEAFF. In nucleotides, the CDR3 is TGCAGTGCTAATTCCCCAGGAGAAGAGGGCACTGAAGCTTTCTTT.